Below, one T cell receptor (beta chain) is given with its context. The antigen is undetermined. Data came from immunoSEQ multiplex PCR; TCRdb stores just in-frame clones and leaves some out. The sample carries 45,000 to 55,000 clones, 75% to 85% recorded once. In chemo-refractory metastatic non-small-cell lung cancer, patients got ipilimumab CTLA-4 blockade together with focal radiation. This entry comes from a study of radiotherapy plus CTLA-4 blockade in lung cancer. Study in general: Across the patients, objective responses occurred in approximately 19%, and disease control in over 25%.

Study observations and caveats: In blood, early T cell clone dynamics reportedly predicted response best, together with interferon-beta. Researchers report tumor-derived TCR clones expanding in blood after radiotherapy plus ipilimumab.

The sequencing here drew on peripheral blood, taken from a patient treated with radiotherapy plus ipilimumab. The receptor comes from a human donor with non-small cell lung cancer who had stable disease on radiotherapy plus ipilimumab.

The CDR3 coding sequence is TGTGCCAGCAGCGTCGACAGCCAGGGTGGGACCCAGTACTTC. Translation: CASSVDSQGGTQYF. The chain links TRBV9 to TRBJ2-5, with D tentatively TRBD1 (5 bases). The germline gives CDR1 SGDLS, CDR2 YYNGEE. The length of the CDR3 is 14 residues. Trimming left V 2 bases short and J 7 bases short, with 15 bases between.